This TCR beta chain was recorded in a study of CD8+CD57+ T cells in acquired aplastic anemia. Before being chosen for sequencing, patients had shown CD8+CD57+ cell expansion by flow cytometry. The enrolled patients all had severe acquired aplastic anemia. Profiling of TCR beta VDJ combinations and CDR3 sequences used genomic DNA as template. TCRdb passed the reads through MiXCR, listing each CDR3 protein once. The table records 200,000 or so distinct CDR3 sequences, roughly 50% of them present only once. The source of this sequence is a human donor with aplastic anemia. Sequencing input: sorted CD4+, CD8+, or CD8+CD57+ T cells (not recorded which) from PBMCs.

The CDR3 nucleotides are TGTGCCAGCAGCTGGACTAGCGGGGGGGACATGCATTTT. Protein sequence: CASSWTSGGDMHF. The J gene is TRBJ1-5, the V gene TRBV7-8; perhaps TRBD1 as D (6 bases). The CDR3 length is 13 residues. The germline V gene has CDR1 SGHVS and CDR2 FQNEAQ. The ends were cut back, 4 bases at V and 15 bases at J, with 19 bases in the middle.